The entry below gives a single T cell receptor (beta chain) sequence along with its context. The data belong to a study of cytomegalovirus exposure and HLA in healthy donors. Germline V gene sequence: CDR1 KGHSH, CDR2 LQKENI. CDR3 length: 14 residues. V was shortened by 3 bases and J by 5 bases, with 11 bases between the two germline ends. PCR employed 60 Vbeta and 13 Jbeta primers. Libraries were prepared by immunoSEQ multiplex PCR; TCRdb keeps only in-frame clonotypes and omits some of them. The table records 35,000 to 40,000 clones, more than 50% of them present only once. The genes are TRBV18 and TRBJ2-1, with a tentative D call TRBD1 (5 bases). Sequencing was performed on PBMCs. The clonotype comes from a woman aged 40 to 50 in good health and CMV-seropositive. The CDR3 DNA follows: TGTGCCAGCTCACCGGGTGTCAGGGACAATGAGCAGTTCTTC. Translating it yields CASSPGVRDNEQFF.